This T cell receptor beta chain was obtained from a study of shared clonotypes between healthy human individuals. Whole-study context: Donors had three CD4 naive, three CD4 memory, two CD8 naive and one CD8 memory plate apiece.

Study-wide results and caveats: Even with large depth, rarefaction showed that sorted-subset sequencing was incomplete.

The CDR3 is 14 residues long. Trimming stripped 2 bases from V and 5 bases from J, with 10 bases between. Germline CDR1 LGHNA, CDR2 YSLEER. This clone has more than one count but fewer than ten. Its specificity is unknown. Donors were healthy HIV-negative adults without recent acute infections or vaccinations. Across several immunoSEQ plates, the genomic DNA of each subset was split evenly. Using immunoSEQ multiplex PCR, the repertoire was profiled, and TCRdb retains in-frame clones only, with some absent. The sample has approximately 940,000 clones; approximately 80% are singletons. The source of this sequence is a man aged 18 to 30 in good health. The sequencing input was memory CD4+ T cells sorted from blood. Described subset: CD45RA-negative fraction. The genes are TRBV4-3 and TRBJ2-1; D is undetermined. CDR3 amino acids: CASSQSIENNEQFF. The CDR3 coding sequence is TGCGCCAGCAGCCAATCTATCGAGAACAATGAGCAGTTCTTC.